Listed below are T cell receptor beta chains from one sample, sequenced in a study of T cells in Graves' hyperthyroidism and ophthalmopathy. TCRdb analysed the multiplex PCR reads with MiXCR anew, one entry per CDR3 protein. The data contain about 180,000 distinct CDR3 sequences, around 15% of them singletons. Input material: blood. Source of these receptors: a woman between 50 and 59 years old with Graves' hyperthyroidism. CDR3s include the opening cysteine and the closing phenylalanine or tryptophan. Fields, in order: V gene, clone size, D gene, J gene, CDR3 DNA, CDR3 protein. D genes are given only for firm matches. Some rows have no size entry. The others give once, few or many, or a class for an expanded clone.

>TRBV20-1|NA|NA|TRBJ2-7
TGCAGTGTTATCGATCCATCGAGCTCCTACGAGCAGTACTTC
CSVIDPSSSYEQYF
>TRBV19|NA|NA|TRBJ1-1
TGTGCCAGTAGTAGCATGCAGATGAACACTGAAGCTTTCTTT
CASSSMQMNTEAFF
>TRBV18|many|NA|TRBJ2-2
TGTGCCAGCTCACCAGGGATATCGAACACCGGGGAGCTGTTTTTT
CASSPGISNTGELFF
>TRBV28|many|NA|TRBJ1-4
TGTGCCAGCAGTCGCTTACTTGCAACTAATGAAAAACTGTTTTTT
CASSRLLATNEKLFF
>TRBV27|many|NA|TRBJ1-6
TGTGCCAGCAGTTTAATGCCAGGTCGGTCGAATTCACCCCTCCACTTT
CASSLMPGRSNSPLHF
>TRBV7-2|many|NA|TRBJ2-1
TGTGCCAGCAGCTTCGGCCTAGAGGGTGAGCAGTTCTTC
CASSFGLEGEQFF
>TRBV20-1|many|NA|TRBJ2-7
TGCAGTGCTAGAGATCCGGAGGGTCATCTTCCTGAGCAGTACTTC
CSARDPEGHLPEQYF
>TRBV6-1|many|TRBD1|TRBJ1-1
TGTGCCAGCAGTGGCGGACAGGGACCCACTGAAGCTTTCTTT
CASSGGQGPTEAFF
>TRBV6-1|many|NA|TRBJ1-2
TGTGCCAGCAGTTCCCACCTGTCTGGTAACTATGGCTACACCTTC
CASSSHLSGNYGYTF
>TRBV2|many|NA|TRBJ1-2
TGTGCCAGCACCCGAACAGAAAAGGGTGGCTACACCTTC
CASTRTEKGGYTF
>TRBV18|many|NA|TRBJ1-1
TGTGCCAGCTCACCACCGGGGATCCTGAACACTGAAGCTTTCTTT
CASSPPGILNTEAFF
>TRBV6-5|many|NA|TRBJ1-1
TGTGCCAGCAGTTACTTAGGGAACACTGAAGCTTTCTTT
CASSYLGNTEAFF
>TRBV5-1|many|NA|TRBJ1-3
TGCGCCAGCAGCTCGGGGGGCACTGGAAACACCATATATTTT
CASSSGGTGNTIYF
>TRBV4-1|many|NA|TRBJ2-7
TGCGCCAGCAGCCAGAGGGAAGCGGGCGAGCAGTACTTC
CASSQREAGEQYF
>TRBV27|many|NA|TRBJ1-5
TGTGCCAGCAGTTTGGGGGGGCGCGGGGATCAGCCCCAGCATTTT
CASSLGGRGDQPQHF
>TRBV5-1|many|TRBD1|TRBJ1-1
TGCGCCAGCAGCGTATACAGGGGTGGTGAAGCTTTCTTT
CASSVYRGGEAFF
>TRBV6-1|many|TRBD1|TRBJ2-5
TGTGCCAGCAAGCTACAGGGGGCGCGGGAGACCCAGTACTTC
CASKLQGARETQYF
>TRBV4-3|NA|NA|TRBJ2-3
TGCGCCAGCAGCCAAGATCAAGGCACAGATACGCAGTATTTT
CASSQDQGTDTQYF
>TRBV27|NA|NA|TRBJ1-6
TGTGCCAGCAGTTTCTCCGGGAGCAATTCACCCCTCCACTTT
CASSFSGSNSPLHF
>TRBV18|many|NA|TRBJ1-1
TGTGCCAGCTCACCTTTAGATAACACTGAAGCTTTCTTT
CASSPLDNTEAFF
>TRBV19|many|NA|TRBJ1-1
TGTGCCAGTTGTCGCAGGGATGGGATCACTGAAGCTTTCTTT
CASCRRDGITEAFF
>TRBV18|many|NA|TRBJ1-1
TGTGCCAGCTCAGGCGGTAAGAACACTGAAGCTTTCTTT
CASSGGKNTEAFF
>TRBV19|few|NA|TRBJ2-3
TGTGCCAGTAGTATAGGGCGGAGCACAGATACGCAGTATTTT
CASSIGRSTDTQYF
>TRBV12-3/TRBV12-4|many|TRBD1|TRBJ1-6
TGTGCCAGCTCCGGGACAGCAAATAATTCACCCCTCCACTTT
CASSGTANNSPLHF
>TRBV6-5|many|NA|TRBJ2-6
TGTGCCAGCAGTTACTACGGGGGAACGGGGGCCAACGTCCTGACTTTC
CASSYYGGTGANVLTF
>TRBV7-2|many|NA|TRBJ2-7
TGTGCCAGCAGCTTAATAGGTGGAGGGAGCGCCTACGAGCAGTACTTC
CASSLIGGGSAYEQYF
>TRBV20-1|many|TRBD2|TRBJ2-2
TGCAGTGCTAGACCGAGCGGGGGCACCGGGGAGCTGTTTTTT
CSARPSGGTGELFF